This T cell receptor (beta chain) came from a study of regulatory T cells in long-lasting Graves disease. A few counts support this clonotype. Building the TCR beta libraries relied on iRepertoire HTBI primers, and CDR3 regions underwent Arm-PCR. TCRdb called the multiplex PCR reads again in MiXCR, with one record for every CDR3 protein. The sample has 400,000 to 500,000 distinct CDR3 sequences, about 14% seen once. The V and J ends lost 5 bases and 7 bases respectively, with 21 bases between them. CDR3 length: 15 amino acids. Germline lookup yields CDR1 SEHNR and CDR2 FQNEAQ (reference sequence). Time point here: newly diagnosed GD, antithyroid drugs for less than 3 months. TCR sequences were obtained from RNA taken from PBMCs. These same records also appear under a second study, on T cells in Graves' hyperthyroidism and ophthalmopathy.

Here the sequenced sample was peripheral blood mononuclear cells (PBMCs), taken at new diagnosis, from a patient treated with antithyroid drugs. This chain links TRBV7-9 with TRBJ2-7, with D perhaps matching TRBD1 or TRBD2 (6 bases each). This receptor was identified in a woman aged 45-65 years with Graves disease. DNA for the CDR3: TGTGCCAGCAGCCAGCAGGGGATTTCCGCGGGGGAGCAGTACTTC. This sequence encodes CASSQQGISAGEQYF.